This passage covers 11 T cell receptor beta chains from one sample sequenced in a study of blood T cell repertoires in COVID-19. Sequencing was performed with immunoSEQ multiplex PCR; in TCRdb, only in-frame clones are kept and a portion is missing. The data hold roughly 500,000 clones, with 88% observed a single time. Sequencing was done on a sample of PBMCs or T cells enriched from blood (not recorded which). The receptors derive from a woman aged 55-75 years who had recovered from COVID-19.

In nucleotides, the CDR3 is TGTGCCAGTAGGGCAGGGACAATGAACACTGAAGCTTTCTTT. Its translation: CASRAGTMNTEAFF. This chain links TRBV19 with TRBJ1-1; D possibly corresponds to TRBD1 (6 bases). The CDR3 is made up of 14 amino acids. Trimming shortened V by 6 bases and J by 0 bases, and 11 bases separated the two germline ends. Per germline, CDR1 LNHDA and CDR2 SQIVND (reference sequence).

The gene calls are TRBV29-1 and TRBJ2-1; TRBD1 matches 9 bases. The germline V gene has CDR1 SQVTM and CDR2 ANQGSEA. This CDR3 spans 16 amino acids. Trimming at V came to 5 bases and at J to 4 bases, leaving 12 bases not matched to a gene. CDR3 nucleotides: TGCAGCGTTCCACTCAGAGGCGGGACAGGGTACAATGAGCAGTTCTTC. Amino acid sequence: CSVPLRGGTGYNEQFF.

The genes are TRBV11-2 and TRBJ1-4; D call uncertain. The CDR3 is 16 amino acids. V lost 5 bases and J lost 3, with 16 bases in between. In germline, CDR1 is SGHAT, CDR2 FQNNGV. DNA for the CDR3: TGTGCCAGCAGCAAACGCGGCATCCCAGCTAATGAAAAACTGTTTTTT. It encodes CASSKRGIPANEKLFF.

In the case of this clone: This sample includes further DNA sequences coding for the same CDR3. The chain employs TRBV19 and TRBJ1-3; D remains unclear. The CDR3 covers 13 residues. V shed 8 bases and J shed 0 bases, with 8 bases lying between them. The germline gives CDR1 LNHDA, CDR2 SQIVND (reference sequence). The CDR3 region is CASSVSSGNTIYF. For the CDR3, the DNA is TGTGCCAGTTCCGTTAGCTCTGGAAACACCATATATTTT.

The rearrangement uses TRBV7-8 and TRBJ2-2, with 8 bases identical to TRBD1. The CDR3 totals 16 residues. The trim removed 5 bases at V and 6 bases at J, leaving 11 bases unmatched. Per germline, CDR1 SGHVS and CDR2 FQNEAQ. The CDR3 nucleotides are TGTGCCAGCAGCCCCGGACAGGGCCCCATGTCCGGGGAGCTGTTTTTT. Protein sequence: CASSPGQGPMSGELFF.

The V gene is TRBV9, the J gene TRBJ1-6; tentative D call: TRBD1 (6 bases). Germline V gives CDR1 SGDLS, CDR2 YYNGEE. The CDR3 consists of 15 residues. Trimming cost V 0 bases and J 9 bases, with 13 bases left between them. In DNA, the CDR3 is TGTGCCAGCAGCGTAGATGGGGGCCAGGGTTCACCCCTCCACTTT. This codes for CASSVDGGQGSPLHF.

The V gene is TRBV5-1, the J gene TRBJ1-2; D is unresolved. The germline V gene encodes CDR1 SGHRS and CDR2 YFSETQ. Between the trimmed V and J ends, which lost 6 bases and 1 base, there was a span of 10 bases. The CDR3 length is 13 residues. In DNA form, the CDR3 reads TGCGCCAGCATGGCGGATGTTAACTATGGCTACACCTTC. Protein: CASMADVNYGYTF.

In nucleotides, the CDR3 is TGCGCCAGCAGCTTGGCGGGGTTACCGTACAATGAGCAGTTCTTC. Its translation: CASSLAGLPYNEQFF. The gene calls are TRBV5-1 and TRBJ2-1; perhaps TRBD2 as D (5 bases). This CDR3 region has 15 residues. V dropped 0 bases and J dropped 4 bases, with 11 bases sitting between them. Germline V gene data show CDR1 as SGHRS and CDR2 as YFSETQ.

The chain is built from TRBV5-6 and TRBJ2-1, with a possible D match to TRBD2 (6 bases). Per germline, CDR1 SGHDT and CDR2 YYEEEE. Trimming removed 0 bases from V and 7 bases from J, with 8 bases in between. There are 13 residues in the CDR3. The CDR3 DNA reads TGTGCCAGCAGCTTGGTGGAGGGAAATGAGCAGTTCTTC. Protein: CASSLVEGNEQFF.

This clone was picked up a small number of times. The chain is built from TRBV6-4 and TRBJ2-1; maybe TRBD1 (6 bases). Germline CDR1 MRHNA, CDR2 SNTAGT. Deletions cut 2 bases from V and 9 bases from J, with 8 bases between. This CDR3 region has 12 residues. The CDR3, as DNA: TGTGCCAGCAGTGACACAGGGTTTGAGCAGTTCTTC. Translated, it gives CASSDTGFEQFF.

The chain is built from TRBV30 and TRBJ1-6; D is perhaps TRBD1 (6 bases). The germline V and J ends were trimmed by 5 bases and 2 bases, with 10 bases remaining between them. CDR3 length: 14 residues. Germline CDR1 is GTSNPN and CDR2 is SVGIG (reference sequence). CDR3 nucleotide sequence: TGTGCCTGGGCGCAGGGGACCTATAATTCACCCCTCCACTTT. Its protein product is CAWAQGTYNSPLHF.